This T cell receptor (beta chain) appears in the sequencing data of a study of T cell changes during pregnancy in multiple sclerosis. Some clones are missing from TCRdb's copy, which holds only in-frame ones; the method was immunoSEQ multiplex PCR. The sample yields some 68,000 clones, roughly 94% seen once. From germline, CDR1 is SGHRS and CDR2 YFSETQ. The V gene end was trimmed by 3 bases and the J gene end by 5 bases; junction bases not matched to a gene: 5. There are 15 residues in the CDR3. The receptor was derived from a female donor in good health, enrolled as a control in a pregnancy study. This rearrangement joins TRBV5-1 to TRBJ2-1; the match to TRBD2 covers 10 bases. Sequenced material: peripheral blood, taken in the second trimester of pregnancy. CDR3: CASSSGLAPHNEQFF. The CDR3 coding sequence is TGCGCCAGCAGCTCGGGACTAGCGCCCCACAATGAGCAGTTCTTC.